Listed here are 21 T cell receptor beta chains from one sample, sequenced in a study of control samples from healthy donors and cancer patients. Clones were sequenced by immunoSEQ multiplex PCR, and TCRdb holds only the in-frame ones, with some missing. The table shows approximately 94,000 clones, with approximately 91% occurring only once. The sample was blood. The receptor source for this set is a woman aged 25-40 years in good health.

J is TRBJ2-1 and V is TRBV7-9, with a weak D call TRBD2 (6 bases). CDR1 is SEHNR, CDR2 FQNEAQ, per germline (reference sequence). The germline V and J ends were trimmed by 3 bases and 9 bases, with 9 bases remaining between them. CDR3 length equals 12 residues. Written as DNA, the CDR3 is TGTGCCAGCAGCTTGAGGACTATTGAGCAGTTCTTC. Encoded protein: CASSLRTIEQFF.

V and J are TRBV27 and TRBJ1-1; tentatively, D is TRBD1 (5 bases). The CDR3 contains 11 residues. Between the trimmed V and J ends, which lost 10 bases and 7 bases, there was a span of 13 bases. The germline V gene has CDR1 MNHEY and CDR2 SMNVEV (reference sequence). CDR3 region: CATGVRGEAFF. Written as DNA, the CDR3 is TGTGCCACGGGGGTGCGAGGTGAAGCTTTCTTT.

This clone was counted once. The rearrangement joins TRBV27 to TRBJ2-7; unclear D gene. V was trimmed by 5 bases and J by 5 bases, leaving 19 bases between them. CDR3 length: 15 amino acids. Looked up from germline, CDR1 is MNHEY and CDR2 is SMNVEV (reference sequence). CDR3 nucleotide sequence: TGTGCCAGCAGTCTACTCCGGGCCAGATCACACGAGCAGTACTTC. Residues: CASSLLRARSHEQYF.

The CDR3 protein is CASSLPATSNQPQHF. DNA for the CDR3: TGTGCCAGCAGTTTGCCGGCCACCAGCAATCAGCCCCAGCATTTT. The J gene is TRBJ1-5, the V gene TRBV28, with D unclear. The germline V gene has CDR1 MDHEN and CDR2 SYDVKM. CDR3 length: 15 residues. Trimming removed 3 bases at V and 1 base at J, with 10 bases between.

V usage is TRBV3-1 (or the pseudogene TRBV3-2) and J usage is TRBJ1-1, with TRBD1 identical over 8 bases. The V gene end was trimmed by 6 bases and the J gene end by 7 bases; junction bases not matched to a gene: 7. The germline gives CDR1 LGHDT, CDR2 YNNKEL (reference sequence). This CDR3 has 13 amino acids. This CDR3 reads CASRTDREGEAFF. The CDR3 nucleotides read TGTGCCAGCAGGACGGACAGGGAGGGTGAAGCTTTCTTT.

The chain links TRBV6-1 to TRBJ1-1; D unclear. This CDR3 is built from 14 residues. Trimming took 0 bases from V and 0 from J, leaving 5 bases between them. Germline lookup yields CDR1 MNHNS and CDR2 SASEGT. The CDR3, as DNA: TGTGCCAGCAGTGAAGCTTGGTTGAACACTGAAGCTTTCTTT. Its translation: CASSEAWLNTEAFF.

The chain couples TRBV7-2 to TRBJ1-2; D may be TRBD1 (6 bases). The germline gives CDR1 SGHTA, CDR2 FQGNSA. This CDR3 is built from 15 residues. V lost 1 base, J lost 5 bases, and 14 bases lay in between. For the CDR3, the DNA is TGTGCCAGCAGCTTAGAGCAAACAGGGTTTTATGGCTACACCTTC. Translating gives CASSLEQTGFYGYTF.

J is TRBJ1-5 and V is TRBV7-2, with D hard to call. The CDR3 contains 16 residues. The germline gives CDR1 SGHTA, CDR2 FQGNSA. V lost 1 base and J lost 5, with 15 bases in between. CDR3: CASSLGAGTVYQPQHF. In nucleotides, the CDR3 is TGTGCCAGCAGCTTAGGTGCGGGAACGGTTTATCAGCCCCAGCATTTT.

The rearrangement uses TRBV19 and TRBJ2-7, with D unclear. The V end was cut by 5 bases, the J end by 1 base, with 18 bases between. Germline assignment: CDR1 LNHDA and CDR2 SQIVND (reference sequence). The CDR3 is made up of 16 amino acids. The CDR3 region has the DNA TGTGCCAGTAGTTTTGATTGGTTAACCCGTTCCTACGAGCAGTACTTC. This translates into CASSFDWLTRSYEQYF.

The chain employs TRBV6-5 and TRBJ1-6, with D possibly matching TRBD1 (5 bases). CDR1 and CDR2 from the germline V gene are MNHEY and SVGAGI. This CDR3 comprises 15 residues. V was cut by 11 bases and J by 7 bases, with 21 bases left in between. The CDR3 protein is CACTAGDGTNSPLHF. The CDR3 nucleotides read TGTGCCTGCACGGCGGGGGACGGTACAAATTCACCCCTCCACTTT.

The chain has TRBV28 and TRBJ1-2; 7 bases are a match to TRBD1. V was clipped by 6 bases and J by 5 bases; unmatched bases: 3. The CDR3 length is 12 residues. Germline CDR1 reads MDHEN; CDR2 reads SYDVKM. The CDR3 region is CASRTTGYGYTF. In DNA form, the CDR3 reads TGTGCCAGCAGAACGACAGGGTATGGCTACACCTTC.

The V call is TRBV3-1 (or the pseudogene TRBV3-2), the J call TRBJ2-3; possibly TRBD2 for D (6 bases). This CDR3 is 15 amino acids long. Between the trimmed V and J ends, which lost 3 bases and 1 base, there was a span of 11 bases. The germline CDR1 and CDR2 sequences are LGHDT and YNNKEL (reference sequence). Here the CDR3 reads CASSQDSSGTDTQYF. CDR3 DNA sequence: TGTGCCAGCAGCCAGGATTCTAGCGGCACAGATACGCAGTATTTT.

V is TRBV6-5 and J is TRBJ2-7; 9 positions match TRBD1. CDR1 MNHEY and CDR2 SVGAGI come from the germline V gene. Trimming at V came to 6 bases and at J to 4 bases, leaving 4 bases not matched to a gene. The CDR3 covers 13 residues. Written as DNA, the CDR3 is TGTGCCAGCAGACAGGGGGCTAATTACGAGCAGTACTTC. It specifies CASRQGANYEQYF.

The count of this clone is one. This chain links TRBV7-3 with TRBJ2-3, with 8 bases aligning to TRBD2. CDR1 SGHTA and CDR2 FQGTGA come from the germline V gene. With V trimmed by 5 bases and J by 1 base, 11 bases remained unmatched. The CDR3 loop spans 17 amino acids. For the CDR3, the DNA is TGTGCCAGCAGCCAAGGGGTTGCGCGGGGGGGCACAGATACGCAGTATTTT. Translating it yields CASSQGVARGGTDTQYF.

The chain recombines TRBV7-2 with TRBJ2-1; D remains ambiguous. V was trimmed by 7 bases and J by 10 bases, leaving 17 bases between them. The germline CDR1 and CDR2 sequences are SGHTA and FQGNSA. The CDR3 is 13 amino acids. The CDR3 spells CASTTYLETEQFF. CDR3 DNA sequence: TGTGCCAGCACCACCTACTTGGAGACGGAGCAGTTCTTC.

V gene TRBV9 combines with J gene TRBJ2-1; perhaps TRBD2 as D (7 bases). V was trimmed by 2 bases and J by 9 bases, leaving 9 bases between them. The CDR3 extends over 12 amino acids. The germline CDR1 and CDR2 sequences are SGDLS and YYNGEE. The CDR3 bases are TGTGCCAGCAGCGTTAGGGGGGGTGAGCAGTTCTTC. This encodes CASSVRGGEQFF.

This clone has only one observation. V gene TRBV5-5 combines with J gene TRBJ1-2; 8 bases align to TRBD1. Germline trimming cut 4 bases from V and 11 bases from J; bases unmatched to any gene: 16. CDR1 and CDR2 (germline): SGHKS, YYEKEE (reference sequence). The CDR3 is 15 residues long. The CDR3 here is CASSVGDRGIRLYTF. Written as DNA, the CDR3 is TGTGCCAGCAGCGTAGGAGACAGGGGCATCCGATTGTACACCTTC.

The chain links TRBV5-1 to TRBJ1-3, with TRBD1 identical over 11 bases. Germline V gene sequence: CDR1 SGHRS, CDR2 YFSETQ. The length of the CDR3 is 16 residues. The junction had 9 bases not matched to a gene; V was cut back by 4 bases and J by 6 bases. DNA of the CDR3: TGCGCCAGCAGCCCTCGGACAGGGGGCAACGAAAACACCATATATTTT. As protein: CASSPRTGGNENTIYF.

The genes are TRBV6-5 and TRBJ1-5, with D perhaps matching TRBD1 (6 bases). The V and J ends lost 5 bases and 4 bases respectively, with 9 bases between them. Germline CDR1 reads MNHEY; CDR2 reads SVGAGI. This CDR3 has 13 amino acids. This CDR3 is CASSTGLNQPQHF. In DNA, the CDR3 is TGTGCCAGCAGTACAGGGCTAAATCAGCCCCAGCATTTT.

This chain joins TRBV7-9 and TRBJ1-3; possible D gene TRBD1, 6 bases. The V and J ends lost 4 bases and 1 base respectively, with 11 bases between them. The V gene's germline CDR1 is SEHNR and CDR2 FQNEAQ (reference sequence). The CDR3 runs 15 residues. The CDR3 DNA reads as TGTGCCAGCAGCTCGGGGGCGAAATCTGGAAACACCATATATTTT. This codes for CASSSGAKSGNTIYF.

The CDR3 is CACRQGEVSPLHF. The CDR3 DNA reads as TGCGCCTGCCGACAGGGGGAGGTGTCACCCCTCCACTTT. V and J are TRBV5-1 and TRBJ1-6; the match to TRBD1 covers 9 bases. Germline CDR1 SGHRS, CDR2 YFSETQ. The junction had 9 bases not matched to a gene; V was cut back by 10 bases and J by 10 bases. CDR3 length: 13 residues.